Each of the 20 T cell receptor beta chains below was sequenced from the same sample in a study of T-cell reconstitution after alpha-beta-depleted transplantation in children. The authors prepared the TCRbeta library with unique molecular identifiers. TCRdb independently ran MiXCR on the PCR reads; one entry per CDR3 protein. The data contain roughly 20,000 distinct CDR3 sequences, under 15% of them seen just once; the ten biggest clones take up roughly 37%. The starting material was PBMCs, mostly from graft donor cells, obtained 60 days after TCRalphabeta/CD19-depleted stem cell transplant. These receptor sequences come from a female patient between 2 and 10 years old who had a stem cell transplant for congenital amegakaryocytic thrombocytopenia, so the T cells may come from the graft donor.

This clonotype was counted ten times or more. The V call is TRBV7-9, the J call TRBJ2-7; D may be TRBD1 or TRBD2 (6 bases each). The V and J ends lost 5 bases and 3 bases respectively, with 17 bases between them. Germline V gene lookup returns CDR1 SEHNR and CDR2 FQNEAQ (reference sequence). This CDR3 comprises 15 residues. Here the CDR3 DNA reads TGTGCCAGCAGCGGGGGGCAGGGTAAGCACTACGAGCAGTACTTC. Protein sequence: CASSGGQGKHYEQYF. Full variable domain (outside the CDR3, taken from reference TRBV7-9 and TRBJ2-7): DTGVSQNPRHKITKRGQNVTFRCDPISEHNRLYWYRQTLGQGPEFLTYFQNEAQLEKSRLLSDRFSAERPKGSFSTLEIQRTEQGDSAMYLCASSGGQGKHYEQYFGPGTRLTVT.

The sample holds a few counts of this clonotype. The chain carries TRBV14 and TRBJ1-1, with D hard to call. CDR1 is SGHDN and CDR2 is FVKESK in the germline V gene. CDR3 length: 14 residues. The germline V and J ends were trimmed by 0 bases and 2 bases, with 7 bases remaining between them. The CDR3 loop is CASSQDFVNTEAFF. The CDR3 nucleotides read TGTGCCAGCAGCCAAGATTTCGTTAACACTGAAGCTTTCTTT.

This clonotype was seen many times. The chain joins TRBV12-3 or TRBV12-4 to TRBJ2-7, with D possibly being TRBD1 (6 bases). V was shortened by 0 bases and J by 3 bases, with 6 bases between the two germline ends. This CDR3 comprises 13 residues. The CDR3 region is CASSLAGGYEQYF. The CDR3 nucleotides are TGTGCCAGCAGTTTAGCAGGGGGCTACGAGCAGTACTTC.

Many counts were recorded for this clonotype. This chain uses TRBV6-1 with TRBJ2-3, with a tentative D call TRBD1 (5 bases). Germline CDR1 and CDR2: MNHNS and SASEGT. The CDR3 has 15 amino acids. V shed 10 bases and J shed 2 bases, with 19 bases lying between them. The CDR3: CATMGWTTLTDTQYF. For the CDR3, the DNA is TGTGCCACCATGGGGTGGACAACTCTCACAGATACGCAGTATTTT.

This clonotype was detected only once. The gene calls are TRBV7-2 and TRBJ2-1; 9 positions agree with TRBD2. The CDR3 consists of 15 residues. Germline values: CDR1 SGHTA, CDR2 FQGNSA. Trimming removed 2 bases from V and 7 bases from J; junction bases left unmatched: 6. Here the CDR3 reads CASSLLALAGNEQFF. DNA for the CDR3: TGTGCCAGCAGCTTATTAGCGCTAGCGGGAAATGAGCAGTTCTTC. Looking up the rest from reference TRBV7-2 and TRBJ2-1 gives the full variable domain: GAGVSQSPSNKVTEKGKDVELRCDPISGHTALYWYRQSLGQGLEFLIYFQGNSAPDKSGLPSDRFSAERTGGSVSTLTIQRTQQEDSAVYLCASSLLALAGNEQFFGPGTRLTVL.

This clonotype has a count of ten or more. The chain is built from TRBV27 and TRBJ2-7; 7 bases map to TRBD2. The J segment lost 3 bases and the V segment lost 5 bases, leaving 13 bases of the junction unmatched. The CDR3 contains 16 residues. Germline V CDR1 and CDR2: MNHEY, SMNVEV (reference sequence). In nucleotides, the CDR3 is TGTGCCAGCAGTCCTGAATTGCGGGAGACCGGCTACGAGCAGTACTTC. It is translated as CASSPELRETGYEQYF.

This clonotype was counted many times. The chain carries TRBV3-1 and TRBJ2-7; TRBD2 matches 12 bases. The CDR3 has 17 residues. The trim removed 3 bases at V and 5 bases at J, leaving 11 bases unmatched. CDR1 is LGHDT and CDR2 is YNNKEL in the germline V gene (reference sequence). CDR3 residues: CASSHLAGGPLTNEQYF. The CDR3 bases are TGTGCCAGCAGCCATCTAGCGGGAGGGCCATTAACCAACGAGCAGTACTTC.

This clonotype was counted many times. The rearrangement links TRBV6-6 to TRBJ2-3, with a weak D call TRBD1 (6 bases). Per the germline V gene, CDR1 is MNHNY and CDR2 is SVGAGI (reference sequence). V was shortened by 4 bases and J by 4 bases, with 9 bases between the two germline ends. The CDR3 extends over 13 amino acids. The CDR3 region has the DNA TGTGCCAGCAGTTCAGCAGGGGCAGATACGCAGTATTTT. Translation: CASSSAGADTQYF.

This clonotype was recorded at least ten times. The chain couples TRBV20-1 to TRBJ1-2, with D possibly being TRBD1 (5 bases). With 0 bases removed from V and 8 bases from J, the gap between germline ends came to 19 bases. Per the germline V gene, CDR1 is DFQATT and CDR2 is SNEGSKA (reference sequence). The CDR3 is 15 amino acids. The CDR3 sequence: CSARDGAGMSKGYTF. CDR3 coding DNA: TGCAGTGCTAGAGATGGGGCAGGGATGTCAAAGGGCTACACCTTC.

This clonotype was recorded many times. The V gene is TRBV4-2, the J gene TRBJ2-5, with D perhaps being TRBD1 or TRBD2 (5 bases each). The germline gives CDR1 LGHNA, CDR2 YNFKEQ. The CDR3 consists of 17 residues. Trimming took 3 bases from V and 4 from J, leaving 21 bases between them. CDR3 residues: CASSQTDGTRPPETQYF. The CDR3 DNA sequence: TGTGCCAGCAGCCAGACCGACGGGACCCGTCCCCCAGAGACCCAGTACTTC.

This clonotype came up many times. The chain is built from TRBV21-1 and TRBJ2-5; the table gives TRBD1 as D, unverified against the DNA. TRBV21-1 represents a pseudogene. The CDR3 sequence is 15 residues long. The DNA of the CDR3 is TGTGCCAGCAGCAAAGTGCCGGCGGGGCGGGAGACCCAGTACTTC. Translation: CASSKVPAGRETQYF.

This clonotype was detected many times. The chain is built from TRBV10-3 and TRBJ1-1; no firm D call. Germline V CDR1 and CDR2: ENHRY, SYGVKD. Trimming shortened V by 4 bases and J by 0 bases, and 9 bases separated the two germline ends. The CDR3 totals 14 residues. CDR3 loop: CAISVSAMNTEAFF. In nucleotides, the CDR3 is TGTGCCATCAGTGTCTCAGCCATGAACACTGAAGCTTTCTTT.

This clonotype occurred a few times. The chain carries TRBV6-1 and TRBJ1-1; D uncertain. This CDR3 is built from 14 residues. The germline CDR1 and CDR2 sequences are MNHNS and SASEGT. V shed 4 bases and J shed 2 bases, with 11 bases lying between them. Written as DNA, the CDR3 is TGTGCCAGCAGTGCCCCCGGGAGTAACACTGAAGCTTTCTTT. Its protein is CASSAPGSNTEAFF.

About this clonotype: Given a much more abundant clone one base away, this may be a read error. The chain uses TRBV29-1 and TRBJ2-3; D unresolved. This CDR3 region has 10 residues. Germline V CDR1 and CDR2: SQVTM, ANQGSEA. As DNA, the CDR3 is TGCAGCGTTGGCGCAGATACGCGGTATTTT. Its protein is CSVGADTRYF.

Only a few counts were recorded for this clonotype. The chain couples TRBV6-1 to TRBJ2-1; TRBD2 aligns across 13 bases. From germline, CDR1 is MNHNS and CDR2 SASEGT. The CDR3 length is 19 residues. After removal of 4 bases from V and 4 bases from J, the junction contained 13 bases not matched to a gene. The CDR3 region is CASSVGGLAGVPLYNEQFF. In nucleotides, the CDR3 is TGTGCCAGCAGTGTAGGCGGACTAGCGGGAGTGCCGTTATACAATGAGCAGTTCTTC.

At least ten counts were recorded for this clonotype. The chain employs TRBV5-1 and TRBJ1-1; perhaps TRBD1 as D (6 bases). Germline V gives CDR1 SGHRS, CDR2 YFSETQ. The CDR3 extends over 14 amino acids. The germline V and J ends were trimmed by 3 bases and 3 bases, with 12 bases remaining between them. CDR3 nucleotides: TGCGCCAGCAGCTCCCAGGGGAGGTACACTGAAGCTTTCTTT. Translation gives CASSSQGRYTEAFF.

This clonotype was detected many times. The CDR3 spells CASRQEGETQYF. Here the CDR3 DNA reads TGTGCCAGCAGACAGGAGGGAGAGACCCAGTACTTC. V gene TRBV21-1 combines with J gene TRBJ2-5; TRBD2 is taken as the D call from the table, unchecked against the DNA. TRBV21-1 is labeled a pseudogene. This CDR3 has 12 amino acids.

This clonotype occurred many times. The V and J genes are TRBV29-1 and TRBJ1-5; no clear D gene. This CDR3 spans 13 amino acids. The germline CDR1 and CDR2 sequences are SQVTM and ANQGSEA. Between the trimmed V and J ends, which lost 5 bases and 5 bases, there was a span of 13 bases. The CDR3 DNA follows: TGCAGCGTTTCTCATGAACTTCATCAGCCCCAGCATTTT. The encoded protein is CSVSHELHQPQHF.

This chain connects TRBV20-1 to TRBJ2-7; 8 bases map to TRBD1. From germline, CDR1 is DFQATT and CDR2 SNEGSKA (reference sequence). The CDR3 covers 15 residues. V gave up 1 base and J gave up 2 bases; unmatched junction bases: 7. CDR3 sequence reads: CSARARGQATYEQYF. In DNA form, the CDR3 reads TGCAGTGCTAGAGCTCGGGGACAGGCCACCTACGAGCAGTACTTC.

This clonotype has a count of ten or more. V usage is TRBV5-1 and J usage is TRBJ2-3; TRBD1 matches 11 bases. Unmatched junction bases numbered 5, after V lost 4 bases and J lost 4 bases. Germline assignment: CDR1 SGHRS and CDR2 YFSETQ. The CDR3 extends over 15 amino acids. The CDR3 DNA sequence: TGCGCCAGCAGCCTTCCGGGACAGGGGGCAGATACGCAGTATTTT. Its translation: CASSLPGQGADTQYF. The variable domain in full, completed from reference TRBV5-1 and TRBJ2-3, reads KAGVTQTPRYLIKTRGQQVTLSCSPISGHRSVSWYQQTPGQGLQFLFEYFSETQRNKGNFPGRFSGRQFSNSRSEMNVSTLELGDSALYLCASSLPGQGADTQYFGPGTRLTVL.